Shown below are 22 T cell receptor beta chains from a single sample sequenced in a study of blood T cell repertoires in COVID-19. Sequencing was performed with immunoSEQ multiplex PCR; in TCRdb, only in-frame clones are kept and a portion is missing. The profile covers 250,000 to 350,000 clones, with more than 70% appearing a single time and roughly 1.2% taken by the ten largest. Sequencing input: peripheral blood. The receptors were gathered from a woman aged 45-59 years with acute or convalescent COVID-19.

CDR3 amino acids: CASRRRGAGELFF. The DNA of the CDR3 is TGTGCCAGCAGACGCAGGGGGGCCGGGGAGCTGTTTTTT. The genes are TRBV28 and TRBJ2-2, with a tentative D call TRBD1 (7 bases). This CDR3 comprises 13 residues. Trimming cost V 6 bases and J 6 bases, with 11 bases left between them. The germline gives CDR1 MDHEN, CDR2 SYDVKM. The full variable domain, rest sourced from reference TRBV28 and TRBJ2-2, is DVKVTQSSRYLVKRTGEKVFLECVQDMDHENMFWYRQDPGLGLRLIYFSYDVKMKEKGDIPEGYSVSREKKERFSLILESASTNQTSMYLCASRRRGAGELFFGEGSRLTVL.

This chain connects TRBV15 to TRBJ2-2; D is perhaps TRBD2 (6 bases). This CDR3 has 13 residues. Germline CDR1 LNHNV, CDR2 YYDKDF (reference sequence). Trimming removed 1 base at V and 9 bases at J, with 9 bases between. The chain's CDR3 is CATSRGGVRELFF. CDR3 bases: TGTGCCACCAGCAGAGGGGGGGTACGGGAGCTGTTTTTT.

The chain links TRBV11-2 to TRBJ2-1; 10 nucleotides align to TRBD1. Germline loops: CDR1 SGHAT, CDR2 FQNNGV. Germline trimming cut 5 bases from V and 8 bases from J; bases unmatched to any gene: 15. This CDR3 comprises 17 residues. CDR3 in amino acids: CASSPINVRTGGYEQFF. In nucleotides, the CDR3 is TGTGCCAGCAGCCCAATAAATGTCCGGACAGGGGGGTATGAGCAGTTCTTC.

The rearrangement links TRBV19 to TRBJ1-1; a possible D gene is TRBD1 (5 bases). Germline V gene sequence: CDR1 LNHDA, CDR2 SQIVND (reference sequence). The CDR3 contains 13 residues. Trimming took 6 bases from V and 3 from J, leaving 11 bases between them. The DNA of the CDR3 is TGTGCCAGTAGATCAGGGAAGGACACTGAAGCTTTCTTT. Residues: CASRSGKDTEAFF.

The rearrangement joins TRBV6-5 to TRBJ1-1; D possibly corresponds to TRBD1 (6 bases). Germline CDR1 MNHEY, CDR2 SVGAGI. V lost 3 bases to trimming and J lost 4 bases, with 12 bases between them. The CDR3 spans 14 residues. The CDR3 DNA follows: TGTGCCAGCAGTTATCACAGGGATTCCACTGAAGCTTTCTTT. It specifies CASSYHRDSTEAFF.

The CDR3 bases are TGCGCCAGCAGCTTGCCCGACAGGGGGCTAACTGAAGCTTTCTTT. The encoded protein is CASSLPDRGLTEAFF. The chain uses TRBV5-1 and TRBJ1-1, with TRBD1 identical over 10 bases. CDR3 size: 15 residues. Germline lookup yields CDR1 SGHRS and CDR2 YFSETQ. V lost 1 base to trimming and J lost 5 bases; unmatched junction nucleotides: 5.

This rearrangement joins TRBV27 to TRBJ2-3; TRBD1 matches at 7 bases. Germline loops: CDR1 MNHEY, CDR2 SMNVEV (reference sequence). With V trimmed by 2 bases and J by 2 bases, 7 bases remained unmatched. This CDR3 is 16 amino acids long. CDR3 amino acids: CASSLRGQGFTDTQYF. The CDR3 bases are TGTGCCAGCAGTTTAAGGGGGCAGGGGTTCACAGATACGCAGTATTTT.

The chain recombines TRBV18 with TRBJ1-2; TRBD1 aligns across 7 bases. The CDR3 contains 13 residues. V trimming: 5 bases; J trimming: 8 bases; junction bases outside the gene matches: 8. Germline lookup yields CDR1 KGHSH and CDR2 LQKENI. Written as DNA, the CDR3 is TGTGCCAGCTCAGAGGGACAGACAATGGGCTACACCTTC. It encodes CASSEGQTMGYTF.

The J gene is TRBJ2-3, the V gene TRBV9; maybe TRBD2 (5 bases). The CDR3 totals 10 residues. V lost 7 bases and J 10 bases, leaving 10 bases between the germline ends. Per the germline V gene, CDR1 is SGDLS and CDR2 is YYNGEE. The CDR3 DNA sequence: TGTGCCAGCGGAGGAGTTCCGCAGTATTTT. It codes for CASGGVPQYF.

V gene TRBV24-1 combines with J gene TRBJ2-1; 8 bases align to TRBD1. The length of the CDR3 is 13 residues. Germline V lookup: CDR1 KGHDR, CDR2 SFDVKD. The V and J ends lost 5 bases and 11 bases, in that order; junction bases with no gene match: 7. The DNA for the CDR3 is TGTGCCACCAGTGCCCAGACAGGGGCAAAGCAGTTCTTC. Its translation: CATSAQTGAKQFF.

This clone was seen only a few times. This sequence joins TRBV24-1 and TRBJ1-2; 7 bases line up with TRBD1. The V and J ends lost 4 bases and 3 bases, in that order; junction bases with no gene match: 10. CDR1 is KGHDR and CDR2 is SFDVKD in the germline V gene. The CDR3 consists of 16 residues. The CDR3 bases are TGTGCCACCAGTGAAAGTCAGGGGGGCGTTGACTATGGCTACACCTTC. Translating gives CATSESQGGVDYGYTF.

The chain carries TRBV18 and TRBJ1-1; no clear D. This CDR3 contains 18 residues. V was shortened by 1 base and J by 0 bases, with 18 bases between the two germline ends. Germline CDR1 reads KGHSH; CDR2 reads LQKENI. In DNA form, the CDR3 reads TGTGCCAGCTCACCACAATGGACTCCGAACACTATGAACACTGAAGCTTTCTTT. It is translated as CASSPQWTPNTMNTEAFF. The full variable domain, its missing parts supplied by reference TRBV18 and TRBJ1-1, is NAGVMQNPRHLVRRRGQEARLRCSPMKGHSHVYWYRQLPEEGLKFMVYLQKENIIDESGMPKERFSAEFPKEGPSILRIQQVVRGDSAAYFCASSPQWTPNTMNTEAFFGQGTRLTVV.

The chain carries TRBV7-3 and TRBJ2-3; no definite D call. CDR3 length equals 12 residues. V lost 5 bases to trimming and J lost 0 bases, with 3 bases between them. Germline V CDR1 and CDR2: SGHTA, FQGTGA. The CDR3 protein is CASSLSTDTQYF. CDR3 bases: TGTGCCAGCAGCCTGAGCACAGATACGCAGTATTTT.

J is TRBJ2-7 and V is TRBV5-5, with TRBD1 matching 7 bases. V was pared by 0 bases and J by 3 bases, with 9 bases of the junction left unmatched. The germline CDR1 and CDR2 sequences are SGHKS and YYEKEE (reference sequence). The CDR3 covers 16 residues. CDR3 in amino acids: CASSLAAGQEIYEQYF. CDR3 nucleotides: TGTGCCAGCAGCTTGGCGGCTGGACAGGAGATCTACGAGCAGTACTTC.

The V call is TRBV12-1, the J call TRBJ2-5; the DNA was not used to check the table's D call, TRBD2. TRBV12-1 is given as a pseudogene. The CDR3 has 12 amino acids. CDR3: CASSPSGETQYF. In DNA, the CDR3 is TGTGCCAGCAGCCCTTCGGGGGAGACCCAGTACTTC.

The J gene is TRBJ2-1, the V gene TRBV27; D perhaps matches TRBD2 (7 bases). The CDR3 consists of 13 residues. Germline V CDR1 and CDR2: MNHEY, SMNVEV (reference sequence). V lost 11 bases to trimming and J lost 6 bases, with 17 bases between them. The DNA of the CDR3 is TGTGCCTCCTACCGGGCGGGGGCCAATGAGCAGTTCTTC. Translation: CASYRAGANEQFF.

This clone was counted a few times. The chain couples TRBV5-1 to TRBJ1-2; D is ambiguous. CDR1 and CDR2 (germline): SGHRS, YFSETQ. The germline V and J ends were trimmed by 4 bases and 2 bases, with 21 bases remaining between them. This CDR3 is 17 amino acids long. Here the CDR3 DNA reads TGCGCCAGCAGCCGGGCGGGCCGAGCAGAGATAAACTATGGCTACACCTTC. Translated, it gives CASSRAGRAEINYGYTF.

The rearrangement uses TRBV2 and TRBJ1-5, with D possibly matching TRBD1 (6 bases). Germline values: CDR1 SNHLY, CDR2 FYNNEI. The CDR3 has 13 amino acids. The V and J ends lost 4 bases and 6 bases respectively, with 10 bases between them. CDR3 sequence: CASSVGGLQPQHF. CDR3 DNA sequence: TGTGCCAGCAGTGTAGGGGGTCTTCAGCCCCAGCATTTT.

The DNA for the CDR3 is TGTGCCAGCAGTCGACTAGCGGGAGTGACAGATACGCAGTATTTT. It translates to CASSRLAGVTDTQYF. The chain uses TRBV2 and TRBJ2-3, with 12 bases matching TRBD2. The germline CDR1 and CDR2 sequences are SNHLY and FYNNEI. V dropped 5 bases and J dropped 3; count of bases not matched to a gene: 3. This CDR3 region has 15 residues.

This clone showed up just a few times. The chain joins TRBV7-2 to TRBJ1-3; possibly TRBD1 for D (5 bases). Deletions cut 5 bases from V and 9 bases from J, with 11 bases between. Germline lookup yields CDR1 SGHTA and CDR2 FQGNSA. This CDR3 has 12 amino acids. The DNA of the CDR3 is TGTGCCAGCAGCGGGACTTTCGGCACCATATATTTT. It codes for CASSGTFGTIYF. The variable domain in full, completed from reference TRBV7-2 and TRBJ1-3, reads GAGVSQSPSNKVTEKGKDVELRCDPISGHTALYWYRQSLGQGLEFLIYFQGNSAPDKSGLPSDRFSAERTGGSVSTLTIQRTQQEDSAVYLCASSGTFGTIYFGEGSWLTVV.

The chain combines TRBV14 with TRBJ2-1; 9 nucleotides align to TRBD2. J lost 16 bases, V lost 2 bases, and 9 bases had no gene match. The CDR3 sequence is 13 residues long. Germline V CDR1 and CDR2: SGHDN, FVKESK. The CDR3 sequence is CASSQFFSGSGFF. Written as DNA, the CDR3 is TGTGCCAGCAGCCAATTCTTTAGCGGGAGCGGATTCTTC.

This clone was seen a single time. The V gene is TRBV6-6, the J gene TRBJ1-2, with TRBD1 matching over 7 bases. The germline CDR1 and CDR2 sequences are MNHNY and SVGAGI (reference sequence). The J segment lost 3 bases and the V segment lost 0 bases, leaving 4 bases of the junction unmatched. The CDR3 extends over 15 amino acids. In DNA, the CDR3 is TGTGCCAGCAGTTACTCGACGCAGGGGGACTATGGCTACACCTTC. Translating it yields CASSYSTQGDYGYTF.